The present T cell receptor beta chain was sequenced within a study of blood T cell repertoires in COVID-19. For the study at large: Whether acute or convalescent, the COVID-19 samples came from the United States, Italy and Spain. From T cells, B-cell-depleted T cells, or PBMCs came the material, which was cDNA or gDNA.

In assigning cohorts, the study relied on participant-reported clinical history. The trim removed 8 bases at V and 0 bases at J, leaving 10 bases unmatched. Germline V gene sequence: CDR1 SGHNT, CDR2 YENEEA. CDR3 size: 16 residues. The authors' processing: Cell counts per sample came from amplifying reference gene primers. TCRdb's copy holds only in-frame clones and misses some; the assay was immunoSEQ multiplex PCR. The V and J calls and the clone size are those of that table, but D and trimming were determined from the DNA. This sample has around 200,000 clones, with 80% found just once. The chain carries TRBV11-3 and TRBJ1-1; 9 nucleotides align to TRBD1. The receptor comes from a woman aged 40 to 49 with acute COVID-19. Sequencing was carried out using PBMCs or T cells enriched from blood (not recorded which). In nucleotides, the CDR3 is TGTGCCAGCCCACCAACAGGGGGCTTCATGAACACTGAAGCTTTCTTT. It is translated as CASPPTGGFMNTEAFF.